Listed below are T cell receptor beta chains from one sample, sequenced in a study of blood T cell repertoires in COVID-19. Method: immunoSEQ multiplex PCR; TCRdb's copy keeps in-frame clones and lacks some. The repertoire holds about 430,000 clones, roughly 88% seen once, with 1.4% in the top ten. The sequenced sample consisted of PBMCs or T cells enriched from blood (not recorded which). These TCRs come from a woman under 30 who had been exposed to COVID-19. Each CDR3 is given with its conserved first and last residue. The D gene is left open where the match is weak. Clone sizes are given selectively: once, few, many, or a class where the clone is expanded.

v_gene	abundance	d_gene	j_gene	CDR3aa
TRBV20-1	few	NA	TRBJ1-1	CSASGQGWVNTEAFF
TRBV5-4	NA	NA	TRBJ1-3	CASSLDQGSGNTIYF
TRBV7-2	NA	NA	TRBJ2-1	CASSTRSRQNEQFF
TRBV5-1	NA	NA	TRBJ2-3	CASSLDPTGGTDTQYF
TRBV5-1	NA	NA	TRBJ1-1	CASSFSFRGTEAFF
TRBV7-2	NA	TRBD1	TRBJ1-5	CASSLGTGGGQPQHF
TRBV4-2	NA	NA	TRBJ2-1	CASSPQEGAPRDEQFF
TRBV28	NA	NA	TRBJ1-5	CASSFMGYSNQPQHF
TRBV10-2	once	TRBD2	TRBJ2-1	CASRRVAGYNEQFF
TRBV5-1	NA	NA	TRBJ1-6	CASSLDLDSPLHF
TRBV18	NA	NA	TRBJ1-5	CASSTGGNQPQHF
TRBV27	NA	TRBD1	TRBJ1-5	CASSLHGTAHSNQPQHF
TRBV3-1/TRBV3-2	NA	TRBD2	TRBJ2-7	CASPAGGAYEQYF
TRBV7-9	NA	NA	TRBJ2-1	CASSLQEGNYNEQFF
TRBV20-1	NA	TRBD1	TRBJ2-7	CSARGSYEQYF
TRBV6-5	NA	NA	TRBJ2-3	CASASLLHTDTQYF
TRBV6-5	NA	TRBD1	TRBJ1-6	CASSYSRDSLSPLHF
TRBV25-1	once	TRBD1	TRBJ2-7	CASKGQGGYEQYF
TRBV27	NA	NA	TRBJ2-7	CASSRLLDGGEQYF
TRBV2	NA	TRBD1	TRBJ1-4	CASSDNRGNEKLFF
TRBV24-1	NA	TRBD1	TRBJ2-5	CATSDHPTGGQETQYF
TRBV10-2	NA	TRBD2	TRBJ2-7	CASSGSSGYEQYF
TRBV4-3	NA	TRBD1	TRBJ1-5	CASSQARTGPNQPQHF
TRBV2	NA	NA	TRBJ2-2	CASSSPHTGELFF
TRBV5-1	NA	TRBD1	TRBJ2-5	CASSDRTGNAKTQYF
TRBV5-1	few	NA	TRBJ1-2	CASSLVGGDGYTF
TRBV4-2	NA	TRBD2	TRBJ2-7	CASSQDPSREVSYEQYF
TRBV28	NA	TRBD1	TRBJ1-2	CASCLQGAGGYTF
TRBV5-4	NA	NA	TRBJ2-7	CASSPGGQSSYEQYF
TRBV20-1	NA	TRBD1	TRBJ1-5	CSASPGQVQPQHF
TRBV19	NA	TRBD1	TRBJ2-2	CASNPGGTGELFF
TRBV7-9	NA	TRBD1	TRBJ1-5	CASSNQQGGGNQPQHF
TRBV4-1	NA	TRBD2	TRBJ2-7	CASSQSTSGATYEQYF
TRBV7-3	NA	NA	TRBJ1-6	CASSASFETAHNSPLHF
TRBV3-1/TRBV3-2	NA	TRBD2	TRBJ2-7	CASSQLAGQTYEQYF
TRBV20-1	NA	TRBD1	TRBJ2-5	CSASSGGGVNQYF
TRBV6-5	once	NA	TRBJ2-2	CASTLTGITGELFF
TRBV29-1	NA	TRBD1	TRBJ1-6	CSVGGTESNSPLHF
TRBV10-2	NA	TRBD2	TRBJ2-7	CASTGLAVYEQYF
TRBV7-2	NA	NA	TRBJ1-3	CASSLVGGAHSGNTIYF
TRBV7-9	NA	TRBD2	TRBJ2-7	CASTPPGGYEQYF
TRBV9	NA	TRBD1	TRBJ1-4	CASSIGTGEKLFF
TRBV28	NA	NA	TRBJ2-5	CASSLVSPETQYF
TRBV28	once	NA	TRBJ2-3	CASSFVLTDTQYF
TRBV9	NA	TRBD1	TRBJ1-1	CASGPAETDRGRLSLLVNTEAFF
TRBV4-1	NA	NA	TRBJ2-3	CASSRGGTGATDTQYF